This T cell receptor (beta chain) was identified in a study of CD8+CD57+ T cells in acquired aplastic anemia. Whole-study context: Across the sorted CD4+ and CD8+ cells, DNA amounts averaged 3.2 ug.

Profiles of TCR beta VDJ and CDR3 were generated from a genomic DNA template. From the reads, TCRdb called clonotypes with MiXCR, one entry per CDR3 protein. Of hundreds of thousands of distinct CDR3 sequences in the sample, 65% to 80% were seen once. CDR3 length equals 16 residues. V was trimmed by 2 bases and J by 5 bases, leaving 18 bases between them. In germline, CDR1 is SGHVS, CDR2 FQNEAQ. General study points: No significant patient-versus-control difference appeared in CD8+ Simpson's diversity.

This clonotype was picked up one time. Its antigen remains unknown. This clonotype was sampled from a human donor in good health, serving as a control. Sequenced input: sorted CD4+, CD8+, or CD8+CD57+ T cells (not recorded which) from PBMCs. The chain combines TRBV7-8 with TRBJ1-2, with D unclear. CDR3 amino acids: CASSLFRRRGLYGYTF. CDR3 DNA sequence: TGTGCCAGCAGCTTATTTCGCCGCCGAGGTTTATATGGCTACACCTTC.